Each of the 14 T cell receptor beta chains below was sequenced from the same sample in a study of T cells in Graves' hyperthyroidism and ophthalmopathy. Researchers amplified the TCR beta CDR3 regions from RNA transcripts. HTBI primers were employed in a first-round RT-PCR of the TCR CDR3. One entry per CDR3 protein results from TCRdb running MiXCR on the multiplex PCR reads. This table holds over 350,000 distinct CDR3 sequences, more than 13% found once. The sample consisted of blood. The receptors were gathered from a man aged 50 or older with Graves' ophthalmopathy.

This clonotype has a count of ten or more. The chain is built from TRBV9 and TRBJ2-7; D tentatively reads TRBD1 or TRBD2 (5 bases each). Looked up from germline, CDR1 is SGDLS and CDR2 is YYNGEE. Trimming took 0 bases from V and 0 from J, leaving 7 bases between them. This CDR3 is built from 14 residues. The CDR3 region is CASSVVGTSYEQYF. The CDR3 DNA reads as TGTGCCAGCAGCGTAGTCGGGACCTCCTACGAGCAGTACTTC.

This clonotype was counted ten times or more. The V call is TRBV20-1, the J call TRBJ1-1, with a weak D call TRBD1 (5 bases). The CDR3 loop spans 12 amino acids. Germline V lookup: CDR1 DFQATT, CDR2 SNEGSKA (reference sequence). Trimming pared 6 bases from V and 6 bases from J, leaving 14 bases between. CDR3 amino acids: CSALIGGAEAFF. The CDR3 DNA reads as TGCAGTGCCCTGATCGGGGGTGCTGAAGCTTTCTTT.

This CDR3 reads CASSYSDRVSYEQYF. The CDR3 bases are TGTGCCAGCAGTTACAGCGACAGGGTATCCTACGAGCAGTACTTC. The chain uses TRBV6-5 and TRBJ2-7; 7 positions agree with TRBD1. V lost 2 bases to trimming and J lost 1 base; unmatched junction nucleotides: 5. In germline, CDR1 is MNHEY, CDR2 SVGAGI. The CDR3 runs 15 residues.

J is TRBJ2-1 and V is TRBV6-1; the D gene could be TRBD1 or TRBD2 (5 bases each). CDR3 length equals 15 residues. Germline V gene sequence: CDR1 MNHNS, CDR2 SASEGT. V lost 6 bases to trimming and J lost 6 bases, with 18 bases between them. The CDR3 reads CASRQPGAEGNEQFF. Here the CDR3 DNA reads TGTGCCAGCAGACAACCCGGGGCTGAGGGCAATGAGCAGTTCTTC.

This clonotype has at least ten counts. The CDR3 coding sequence is TGTGCCAGCAGCACAAACCCGAGCAATGAGCAGTTCTTC. It codes for CASSTNPSNEQFF. The genes are TRBV13 and TRBJ2-1, with no clear D. Germline V gene lookup returns CDR1 PRHDT and CDR2 FYEKMQ (reference sequence). V dropped 5 bases and J dropped 6 bases, with 11 bases sitting between them. The CDR3 consists of 13 residues.

The chain has TRBV18 and TRBJ2-4, with D hard to call. Trimming pared 0 bases from V and 10 bases from J, leaving 13 bases between. This CDR3 spans 14 amino acids. The V gene's germline CDR1 is KGHSH and CDR2 LQKENI. The CDR3: CASSPPSRLGIQYF. CDR3 nucleotide sequence: TGTGCCAGCTCACCACCGTCCAGGCTGGGGATTCAGTACTTC. The complete variable domain, with remaining parts taken from reference TRBV18 and TRBJ2-4, reads NAGVMQNPRHLVRRRGQEARLRCSPMKGHSHVYWYRQLPEEGLKFMVYLQKENIIDESGMPKERFSAEFPKEGPSILRIQQVVRGDSAAYFCASSPPSRLGIQYFGAGTRLSVL.

At least ten counts were recorded for this clonotype. The chain carries TRBV5-1 and TRBJ1-3; tentative D call: TRBD1 (6 bases). The CDR3 loop spans 15 amino acids. CDR1 is SGHRS, CDR2 YFSETQ, per germline. V lost 0 bases and J lost 0, with 7 bases in between. CDR3 nucleotides: TGCGCCAGCAGCTTGGGACAGGCCTCTGGAAACACCATATATTTT. Translating gives CASSLGQASGNTIYF.

The chain employs TRBV3-1 and TRBJ1-2; TRBD1 agrees at 11 bases. The CDR3 runs to 16 residues. Germline CDR1 LGHDT, CDR2 YNNKEL (reference sequence). V was clipped by 4 bases and J by 8 bases; unmatched bases: 12. DNA of the CDR3: TGTGCCAGCAGCCCAATAATCGGGACAGGGGGTTTGGGCTACACCTTC. Encoded protein: CASSPIIGTGGLGYTF.

This clonotype was counted many times. The V gene is TRBV3-1, the J gene TRBJ2-7; D is undetermined. The CDR3 consists of 12 residues. Germline CDR1 LGHDT, CDR2 YNNKEL (reference sequence). V gave up 2 bases and J gave up 6 bases, with 8 bases separating them. CDR3 DNA: TGTGCCAGCAGCCAACACAGTTTCGAGCAGTACTTC. Translated: CASSQHSFEQYF.

Points on this clonotype: One end of the junction fails to match germline, which may point to a read error. The rearrangement uses TRBV20-1 and TRBJ2-7; the match to TRBD1 covers 8 bases. Germline loops: CDR1 DFQATT, CDR2 SNEGSKA (reference sequence). The CDR3 sequence is 13 residues long. The CDR3 loop reads CSAGGQVSYEQYF. In nucleotides, the CDR3 is TGCAGTGCTGGGGGACAGGTCTCCTACGAGCAATACTTC.

This clonotype came up many times. The genes are TRBV4-1 and TRBJ1-1; TRBD1 matches at 8 bases. In germline, CDR1 is MGHRA, CDR2 YSYEKL. Trimming cost V 1 base and J 1 base; bases outside gene matches: 5. The CDR3 sequence is 16 residues long. CDR3 amino acids: CASSQVSGTGNTEAFF. CDR3 DNA sequence: TGCGCCAGCAGCCAAGTTTCCGGGACAGGGAACACTGAAGCTTTCTTT.

This clonotype was seen ten or more times. V usage is TRBV5-1 and J usage is TRBJ2-7; D ambiguous. V lost 0 bases and J lost 1, with 5 bases in between. This CDR3 comprises 13 residues. Germline V lookup: CDR1 SGHRS, CDR2 YFSETQ. The chain's CDR3 is CASSLVPSYEQYF. CDR3 coding DNA: TGCGCCAGCAGCTTGGTGCCATCCTACGAGCAGTACTTC.

The chain employs TRBV6-1 and TRBJ2-1, with 10 bases aligning to TRBD2. J gave up 2 bases and V 5 bases, and 3 bases lay outside the gene matches. Per germline, CDR1 MNHNS and CDR2 SASEGT. The CDR3 extends over 15 amino acids. The CDR3 coding sequence is TGTGCCAGCAGTAAGCGGGAGGGTACCTACAATGAGCAGTTCTTC. The encoded protein is CASSKREGTYNEQFF.

V gene TRBV28 combines with J gene TRBJ2-3; TRBD2 matches 11 bases. CDR3 length: 14 residues. V trimming: 6 bases; J trimming: 6 bases; junction bases outside the gene matches: 5. Per germline, CDR1 MDHEN and CDR2 SYDVKM. The CDR3 sequence is CASSRLAGKDTQYF. CDR3 nucleotide sequence: TGTGCCAGCAGCCGACTAGCGGGAAAGGATACGCAGTATTTT.